Detailed here is one T cell receptor (beta chain). Here immunoSEQ multiplex PCR was the method, and the copy in TCRdb shows in-frame clones only, minus some. The table includes tens of thousands of clones, about 92% detected once. The data originate from a study of technical replicates of blood from several donors. Germline CDR1 and CDR2: MDHEN and SYDVKM. Between the trimmed V and J ends, which lost 3 bases and 2 bases, there was a span of 20 bases. The CDR3 runs 18 residues. V gene TRBV28 combines with J gene TRBJ1-5, with D maybe TRBD1 (6 bases). This TCR came from a human donor in good health. Sequencing was carried out using T cells isolated from PBMCs. The CDR3 loop is CASSFPTGTGFGNQPQHF. The CDR3 coding sequence is TGTGCCAGCAGTTTCCCGACAGGTACCGGGTTCGGCAATCAGCCCCAGCATTTT.